The 31 T cell receptor beta chains below were found in one sample sequenced in a study of cytomegalovirus exposure and HLA in healthy donors. The primer mix had 60 Vbeta and 13 Jbeta primers. The method was immunoSEQ multiplex PCR; TCRdb's version includes in-frame clones alone and lacks a portion of them. Among about 140,000 clones listed, around 82% were seen once. The source material was PBMCs. Source of these receptors: a middle-aged man in good health and CMV-seropositive.

In nucleotides, the CDR3 is TGTGCCAGCAGTAGCCAGAGTGGCGGGAACACTGAAGCTTTCTTT. Its protein product is CASSSQSGGNTEAFF. This rearrangement joins TRBV6-1 to TRBJ1-1; D gene unclear. Trimming took off 5 bases at V and 1 base at J, with 14 bases between the two ends. The CDR3 is 15 amino acids. CDR1 and CDR2 (germline): MNHNS, SASEGT.

The rearrangement joins TRBV7-2 to TRBJ1-1; D is uncertain. The CDR3 totals 11 residues. The V gene lost 5 bases and the J gene lost 3 bases, with 4 bases spanning the gap. Per germline, CDR1 SGHTA and CDR2 FQGNSA. Here the CDR3 reads CASSPYTEAFF. The CDR3 DNA follows: TGTGCCAGCAGCCCTTACACTGAAGCTTTCTTT.

The chain carries TRBV5-1 and TRBJ2-7; TRBD1 might be the D (5 bases). Germline V gene sequence: CDR1 SGHRS, CDR2 YFSETQ. V was trimmed by 1 base and J by 6 bases, leaving 14 bases between them. The CDR3 has 14 amino acids. Here the CDR3 reads CASSLTGIETEQYF. The CDR3 DNA reads TGCGCCAGCAGCTTGACAGGAATCGAGACCGAGCAGTACTTC. The complete variable domain, with remaining parts taken from reference TRBV5-1 and TRBJ2-7, reads KAGVTQTPRYLIKTRGQQVTLSCSPISGHRSVSWYQQTPGQGLQFLFEYFSETQRNKGNFPGRFSGRQFSNSRSEMNVSTLELGDSALYLCASSLTGIETEQYFGPGTRLTVT.

The V and J genes are TRBV6-5 and TRBJ2-1; 10 bases match TRBD2. The V segment lost 0 bases and the J segment 8 bases; nucleotides outside the gene matches: 7. The CDR3 covers 16 residues. The germline CDR1 and CDR2 sequences are MNHEY and SVGAGI. This CDR3 is CASSYSLAGASHEQFF. In DNA form, the CDR3 reads TGTGCCAGCAGTTACTCGCTAGCGGGGGCCTCACATGAGCAGTTCTTC.

V gene TRBV7-2 combines with J gene TRBJ1-3, with D perhaps TRBD1 (5 bases). Germline CDR1 reads SGHTA; CDR2 reads FQGNSA. The CDR3 runs to 15 residues. V was trimmed by 1 base and J by 4 bases, leaving 11 bases between them. The CDR3 region has the DNA TGTGCCAGCAGCTTAGGGGGCCCAGGAGGAAACACCATATATTTT. This sequence encodes CASSLGGPGGNTIYF.

V is TRBV2 and J is TRBJ1-5; 10 bases match TRBD1. The CDR3 has 14 residues. J lost 4 bases, V lost 8 bases, and 5 bases had no gene match. Per the germline V gene, CDR1 is SNHLY and CDR2 is FYNNEI. The CDR3 DNA reads TGTGCCAGCGCGGGACAGGGGCTTAATCAGCCCCAGCATTTT. This encodes CASAGQGLNQPQHF.

The chain employs TRBV9 and TRBJ1-5, with D perhaps matching TRBD1 (5 bases). The CDR3 sequence is 14 residues long. The germline CDR1 and CDR2 sequences are SGDLS and YYNGEE. Trimming took off 5 bases at V and 4 bases at J, with 13 bases between the two ends. CDR3 coding DNA: TGTGCCAGCAGTGACAGCGCCGCTAATCAGCCCCAGCATTTT. It yields the protein CASSDSAANQPQHF.

CDR3 in amino acids: CASRMDRGSAGNTIYF. CDR3 bases: TGTGCCAGCAGGATGGACAGGGGGTCGGCTGGAAACACCATATATTTT. The chain links TRBV2 to TRBJ1-3; 10 positions agree with TRBD1. The CDR3 is made up of 16 amino acids. Trimming removed 6 bases from V and 2 bases from J; junction bases left unmatched: 7. Germline CDR1 SNHLY, CDR2 FYNNEI.

The V gene is TRBV7-9, the J gene TRBJ2-3; D unresolved. Germline V CDR1 and CDR2: SEHNR, FQNEAQ (reference sequence). V was clipped by 2 bases and J by 1 base, with 10 bases between them. CDR3 size: 15 residues. The CDR3 DNA follows: TGTGCCAGCAGCTTAACTGCGGTCCGCACAGATACGCAGTATTTT. Its protein is CASSLTAVRTDTQYF. Combining the CDR3 with reference TRBV7-9 and TRBJ2-3 gives the whole variable domain DTGVSQNPRHKITKRGQNVTFRCDPISEHNRLYWYRQTLGQGPEFLTYFQNEAQLEKSRLLSDRFSAERPKGSFSTLEIQRTEQGDSAMYLCASSLTAVRTDTQYFGPGTRLTVL.

The chain carries TRBV6-6 and TRBJ1-1, with D possibly being TRBD1 (6 bases). The germline V gene has CDR1 MNHNY and CDR2 SVGAGI (reference sequence). Trimming shortened V by 9 bases and J by 5 bases, and 13 bases separated the two germline ends. The CDR3 covers 12 residues. CDR3 bases: TGTGCCAGTTTCACAGGGAGAACTGAAGCTTTCTTT. Translating gives CASFTGRTEAFF.

The rearrangement links TRBV18 to TRBJ2-1, with TRBD1 as a possible D gene (5 bases). Trimming stripped 3 bases from V and 8 bases from J, with 11 bases between. CDR3 length: 13 residues. Germline CDR1 and CDR2: KGHSH and LQKENI. This CDR3 is CASSPRDRDEQFF. The DNA of the CDR3 is TGTGCCAGCTCACCCAGGGATAGGGATGAGCAGTTCTTC.

The chain has TRBV18 and TRBJ1-3; tentative D call: TRBD1 (5 bases). CDR3 size: 15 residues. Germline CDR1 KGHSH, CDR2 LQKENI. Trimming left V 6 bases short and J 0 bases short, with 12 bases between. In nucleotides, the CDR3 is TGTGCCAGCTCGTTACAGGAGTTCTCTGGAAACACCATATATTTT. This codes for CASSLQEFSGNTIYF.

The CDR3 loop is CASGPTGTDNEQFF. CDR3 DNA: TGTGCCAGCGGACCAACCGGGACAGACAATGAGCAGTTCTTC. This sequence joins TRBV14 and TRBJ2-1; TRBD1 aligns across 7 bases. Germline loops: CDR1 SGHDN, CDR2 FVKESK. This CDR3 has 14 residues. Germline trimming cut 8 bases from V and 5 bases from J; bases unmatched to any gene: 9.

The chain combines TRBV10-2 with TRBJ1-2; TRBD1 matches at 7 bases. Germline values: CDR1 WSHSY, CDR2 SAAADI. This CDR3 contains 13 residues. J gave up 7 bases and V 6 bases, and 8 bases lay outside the gene matches. CDR3 loop: CASSGTDSAGYTF. The DNA for the CDR3 is TGCGCCAGCAGCGGGACAGACTCCGCTGGCTACACCTTC.

The chain links TRBV10-2 to TRBJ2-7, with TRBD1 identical over 9 bases. The trim removed 4 bases at V and 3 bases at J, leaving 4 bases unmatched. Germline V gene lookup returns CDR1 WSHSY and CDR2 SAAADI. This CDR3 is built from 14 residues. The CDR3 sequence is CASSGGTGIYEQYF. In DNA form, the CDR3 reads TGCGCCAGCAGTGGTGGGACAGGGATCTACGAGCAGTACTTC.

This clone was recorded only once. The chain employs TRBV6-4 and TRBJ2-2; a weak D match, TRBD1 (5 bases). The CDR3 consists of 14 residues. Germline V gives CDR1 MRHNA, CDR2 SNTAGT. The V end was cut by 6 bases, the J end by 3 bases, with 11 bases between. The CDR3 region has the DNA TGTGCCAGCAGGACAGACTGGCACACCGGGGAGCTGTTTTTT. Amino acid sequence: CASRTDWHTGELFF.

V is TRBV6-5 and J is TRBJ2-7; 7 nucleotides align to TRBD2. Unmatched junction bases numbered 10, after V lost 2 bases and J lost 6 bases. Germline V gene data show CDR1 as MNHEY and CDR2 as SVGAGI. CDR3 size: 15 residues. The DNA for the CDR3 is TGTGCCAGCAGTTACGTCGGGCCCCCGGGGGGCGAGCAGTACTTC. Its protein is CASSYVGPPGGEQYF.

The chain couples TRBV29-1 to TRBJ1-1, with a possible D match to TRBD1 (6 bases). V shed 2 bases and J shed 5 bases, with 15 bases lying between them. The CDR3 sequence is 14 residues long. CDR1 and CDR2 from the germline V gene are SQVTM and ANQGSEA. The CDR3 here is CSVEKAGDRTEAFF. In DNA, the CDR3 is TGCAGCGTTGAAAAGGCAGGGGATAGGACTGAAGCTTTCTTT.

The rearrangement uses TRBV4-3 and TRBJ2-1; 10 bases agree with TRBD2. The CDR3 has 17 amino acids. Germline V gene data show CDR1 as LGHNA and CDR2 as YSLEER. Unmatched junction bases numbered 4, after V lost 1 base and J lost 1 base. The DNA of the CDR3 is TGCGCCAGCAGCCAAGGGACTAGCGGAAATTCCTACAATGAGCAGTTCTTC. Its translation: CASSQGTSGNSYNEQFF.

V gene TRBV7-8 combines with J gene TRBJ2-1; 12 positions match TRBD2. With 5 bases clipped from V and 4 bases from J, the junction kept 6 bases outside the gene matches. CDR3 length: 16 amino acids. Germline loops: CDR1 SGHVS, CDR2 FQNEAQ. CDR3 nucleotides: TGTGCCAGCAGCCGCTCCGGGACTAGCGGGTACAATGAGCAGTTCTTC. Its protein product is CASSRSGTSGYNEQFF.

The gene calls are TRBV5-4 and TRBJ2-7, with TRBD1 matching over 9 bases. J gave up 4 bases and V 4 bases, and 12 bases lay outside the gene matches. The CDR3 extends over 16 amino acids. Germline CDR1 SGHNT, CDR2 YYREEE (reference sequence). The CDR3 sequence: CASSGTDRGLGYEQYF. The CDR3 DNA reads as TGTGCCAGCAGCGGCACGGACAGGGGCTTAGGGTACGAGCAGTACTTC. Filled out from reference TRBV5-4 and TRBJ2-7, the complete variable domain reads ETGVTQSPTHLIKTRGQQVTLRCSSQSGHNTVSWYQQALGQGPQFIFQYYREEENGRGNFPPRFSGLQFPNYSSELNVNALELDDSALYLCASSGTDRGLGYEQYFGPGTRLTVT.

The chain links TRBV19 to TRBJ1-5; 8 bases line up with TRBD1. The CDR3 extends over 15 amino acids. In germline, CDR1 is LNHDA, CDR2 SQIVND (reference sequence). Trimming took 8 bases from V and 0 from J; bases not matched to a gene: 6. The CDR3 is CASSLTGVSNQPQHF. The CDR3 DNA sequence: TGTGCCAGTTCACTGACAGGGGTTAGCAATCAGCCCCAGCATTTT.

The V gene is TRBV7-2, the J gene TRBJ2-2; 7 positions agree with TRBD1. The CDR3 covers 15 residues. Germline assignment: CDR1 SGHTA and CDR2 FQGNSA. The trim removed 5 bases at V and 4 bases at J, leaving 7 bases unmatched. Here the CDR3 DNA reads TGTGCCAGCAGCCCTACAGGGGTTGGCACCGGGGAGCTGTTTTTT. This encodes CASSPTGVGTGELFF.

This clone was seen only a few times. The rearrangement joins TRBV19 to TRBJ1-1; D not resolved. V was cut by 2 bases and J by 1 base, with 11 bases left in between. This CDR3 has 15 residues. Germline CDR1 reads LNHDA; CDR2 reads SQIVND (reference sequence). The CDR3 DNA sequence: TGTGCCAGTAGTATAAGGGCCGCGGGGAACACTGAAGCTTTCTTT. Its protein product is CASSIRAAGNTEAFF.

Only one count was recorded for this clone. The V call is TRBV19, the J call TRBJ2-7; D may be TRBD2 (6 bases). With 4 bases removed from V and 0 bases from J, the gap between germline ends came to 10 bases. The V gene's germline CDR1 is LNHDA and CDR2 SQIVND (reference sequence). The CDR3 runs 14 residues. The CDR3 nucleotides read TGTGCCAGTAGTAGGGCGGGACCCTCCTACGAGCAGTACTTC. It translates to CASSRAGPSYEQYF.

The V and J genes are TRBV12-5 and TRBJ1-1, with D possibly being TRBD1 (6 bases). The germline gives CDR1 LGHNT, CDR2 FRNRAP. The CDR3 contains 14 residues. Between the trimmed V and J ends, which lost 0 bases and 1 base, there was a span of 6 bases. The CDR3 spells CASGLVTGNTEAFF. CDR3 nucleotide sequence: TGTGCTAGTGGTTTGGTGACAGGGAACACTGAAGCTTTCTTT.

This rearrangement joins TRBV29-1 to TRBJ2-1; 11 bases fit TRBD2. CDR3 length: 14 amino acids. Losses at the gene ends were 7 bases for V and 10 bases for J; bases not matched to a gene: 12. CDR1 SQVTM and CDR2 ANQGSEA come from the germline V gene. The CDR3 DNA reads TGCAGCGCCCTCCTAGCGGGAGGATTAGGAGAGCAGTTCTTC. Translating gives CSALLAGGLGEQFF.

This clone has more than one count but fewer than ten. V gene TRBV25-1 combines with J gene TRBJ2-3; perhaps TRBD2 as D (7 bases). Germline-derived CDR1 and CDR2 are MGHDK and SYGVNS. This CDR3 comprises 15 residues. The V gene lost 9 bases and the J gene lost 1 base, with 17 bases spanning the gap. CDR3 sequence reads: CASALGGLGTDTQYF. The CDR3, as DNA: TGTGCCAGTGCCTTGGGGGGGCTGGGCACAGATACGCAGTATTTT.

This clone was detected only a few times. CDR3 DNA sequence: TGTGCCAGTAGTCCCAGAACACTCGGACTAGCGGGGTCCTACGAGCAGTACTTC. This translates into CASSPRTLGLAGSYEQYF. V is TRBV19 and J is TRBJ2-7, with 12 bases aligning to TRBD2. This CDR3 region has 18 residues. Trimming took 5 bases from V and 1 from J; bases not matched to a gene: 12. CDR1 and CDR2 (germline): LNHDA, SQIVND (reference sequence).

This rearrangement joins TRBV28 to TRBJ1-2; no firm D call. This CDR3 has 13 residues. Germline CDR1 reads MDHEN; CDR2 reads SYDVKM. Deletions cut 6 bases from V and 4 bases from J, with 12 bases between. CDR3 in DNA: TGTGCCAGCAGCGATACAGTTCCCTATGGCTACACCTTC. It translates to CASSDTVPYGYTF.

This chain connects TRBV19 to TRBJ2-5; 7 bases align to TRBD2. Germline lookup yields CDR1 LNHDA and CDR2 SQIVND (reference sequence). The trim removed 6 bases at V and 5 bases at J, leaving 6 bases unmatched. This CDR3 region has 13 residues. The chain's CDR3 is CASRDRGGETQYF. For the CDR3, the DNA is TGTGCCAGTAGGGACCGGGGAGGGGAGACCCAGTACTTC. Variable domain in full (rest from reference TRBV19 and TRBJ2-5): DGGITQSPKYLFRKEGQNVTLSCEQNLNHDAMYWYRQDPGQGLRLIYYSQIVNDFQKGDIAEGYSVSREKKESFPLTVTSAQKNPTAFYLCASRDRGGETQYFGPGTRLLVL.